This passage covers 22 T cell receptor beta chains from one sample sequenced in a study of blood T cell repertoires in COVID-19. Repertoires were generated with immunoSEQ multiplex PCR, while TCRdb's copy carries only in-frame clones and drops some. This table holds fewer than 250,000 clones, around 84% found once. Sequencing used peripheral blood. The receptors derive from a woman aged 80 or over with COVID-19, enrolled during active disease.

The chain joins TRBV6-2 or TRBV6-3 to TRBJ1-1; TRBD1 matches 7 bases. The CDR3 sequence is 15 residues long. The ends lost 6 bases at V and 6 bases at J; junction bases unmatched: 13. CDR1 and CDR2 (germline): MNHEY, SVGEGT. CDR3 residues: CASSSSTGFRAEAFF. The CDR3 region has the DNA TGTGCCAGCAGCTCCTCGACAGGGTTTAGGGCTGAAGCTTTCTTT.

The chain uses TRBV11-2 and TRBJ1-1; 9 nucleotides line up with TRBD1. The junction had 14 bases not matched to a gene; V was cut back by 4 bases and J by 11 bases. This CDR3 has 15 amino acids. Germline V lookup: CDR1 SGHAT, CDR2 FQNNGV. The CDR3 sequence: CASSSIGTGIAGAFF. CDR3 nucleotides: TGTGCCAGCAGCTCCATCGGGACAGGGATAGCCGGGGCTTTCTTT.

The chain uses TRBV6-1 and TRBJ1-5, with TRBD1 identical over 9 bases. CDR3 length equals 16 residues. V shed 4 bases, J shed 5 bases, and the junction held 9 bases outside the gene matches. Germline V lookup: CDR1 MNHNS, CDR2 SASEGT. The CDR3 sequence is CASSGGQGSIYQPQHF. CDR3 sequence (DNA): TGTGCCAGCAGTGGGGGACAGGGCAGTATCTATCAGCCCCAGCATTTT.

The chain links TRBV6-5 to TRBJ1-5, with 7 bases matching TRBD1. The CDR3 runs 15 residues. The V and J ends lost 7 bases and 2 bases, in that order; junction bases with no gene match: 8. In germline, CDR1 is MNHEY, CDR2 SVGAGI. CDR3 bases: TGTGCCAGCATCCGGGACAGCATAGGCAATCAGCCCCAGCATTTT. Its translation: CASIRDSIGNQPQHF.

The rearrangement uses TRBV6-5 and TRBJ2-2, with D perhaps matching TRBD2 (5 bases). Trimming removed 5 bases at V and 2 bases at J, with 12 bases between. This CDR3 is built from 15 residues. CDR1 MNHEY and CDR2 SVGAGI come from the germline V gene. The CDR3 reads CASSLPGSNTGELFF. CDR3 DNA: TGTGCCAGCAGTCTTCCGGGATCTAACACCGGGGAGCTGTTTTTT.

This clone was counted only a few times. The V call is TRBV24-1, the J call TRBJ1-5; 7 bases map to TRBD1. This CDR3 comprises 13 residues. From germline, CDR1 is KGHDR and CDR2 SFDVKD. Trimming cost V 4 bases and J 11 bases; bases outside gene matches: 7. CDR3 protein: CATSDLTGRTQHF. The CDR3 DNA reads TGTGCCACCAGTGACCTGACAGGGAGGACCCAGCATTTT.

In nucleotides, the CDR3 is TGTGCCATCAGTGGGACCCCGGGACAGGGAAGGACTGAAGCTTTCTTT. Protein: CAISGTPGQGRTEAFF. This rearrangement joins TRBV10-3 to TRBJ1-1; 9 nucleotides align to TRBD1. Germline CDR1 reads ENHRY; CDR2 reads SYGVKD. With V trimmed by 4 bases and J by 5 bases, 11 bases remained unmatched. This CDR3 region has 16 residues.

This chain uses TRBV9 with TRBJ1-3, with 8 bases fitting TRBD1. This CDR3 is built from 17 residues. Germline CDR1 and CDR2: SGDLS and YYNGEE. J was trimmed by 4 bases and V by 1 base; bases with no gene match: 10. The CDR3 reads CASSVSAGGYSGNTIYF. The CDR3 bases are TGTGCCAGCAGCGTATCCGCAGGGGGCTATTCCGGAAACACCATATATTTT.

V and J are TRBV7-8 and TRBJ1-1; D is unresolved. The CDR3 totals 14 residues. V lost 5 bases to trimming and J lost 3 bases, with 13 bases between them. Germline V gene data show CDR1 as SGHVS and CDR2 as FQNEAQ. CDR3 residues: CASSALMGDTEAFF. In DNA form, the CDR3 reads TGTGCCAGCAGCGCCTTGATGGGAGACACTGAAGCTTTCTTT.

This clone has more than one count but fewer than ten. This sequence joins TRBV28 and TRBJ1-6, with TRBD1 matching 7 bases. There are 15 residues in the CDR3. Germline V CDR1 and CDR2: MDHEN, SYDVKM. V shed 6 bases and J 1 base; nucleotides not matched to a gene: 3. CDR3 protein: CASSSGGSYNSPLHF. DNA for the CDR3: TGTGCCAGCAGCTCAGGGGGTTCCTATAATTCACCCCTCCACTTT.

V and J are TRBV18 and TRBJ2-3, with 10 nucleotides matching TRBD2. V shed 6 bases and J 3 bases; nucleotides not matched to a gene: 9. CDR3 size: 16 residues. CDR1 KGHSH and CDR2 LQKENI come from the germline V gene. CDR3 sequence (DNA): TGTGCCAGCTCCCCTTTAGCGGGGGGCCAGACAGATACGCAGTATTTT. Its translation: CASSPLAGGQTDTQYF.

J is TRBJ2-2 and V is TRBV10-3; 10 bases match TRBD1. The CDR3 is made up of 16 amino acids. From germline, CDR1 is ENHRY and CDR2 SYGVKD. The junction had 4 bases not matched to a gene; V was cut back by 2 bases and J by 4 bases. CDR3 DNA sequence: TGTGCCATCAGTGAGGGGACAGGGGCGAGCACCGGGGAGCTGTTTTTT. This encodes CAISEGTGASTGELFF.

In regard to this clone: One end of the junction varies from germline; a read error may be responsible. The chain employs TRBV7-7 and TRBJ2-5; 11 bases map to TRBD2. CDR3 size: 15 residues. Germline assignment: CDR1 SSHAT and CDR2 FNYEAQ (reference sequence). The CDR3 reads CASSLLAGGKETQYF. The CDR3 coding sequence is TGTGCTAGCAGCTTGCTAGCGGGGGGCAAAGAGACCCAGTACTTC.

CDR3 bases: TGTGCCATCAGTGAGTCGACAGGTACGCTGAATCAGCCCCAGCATTTT. It specifies CAISESTGTLNQPQHF. V gene TRBV10-3 combines with J gene TRBJ1-5; possible D gene TRBD1, 6 bases. The CDR3 has 16 amino acids. The V gene lost 0 bases and the J gene lost 4 bases, with 13 bases spanning the gap. CDR1 ENHRY and CDR2 SYGVKD come from the germline V gene.

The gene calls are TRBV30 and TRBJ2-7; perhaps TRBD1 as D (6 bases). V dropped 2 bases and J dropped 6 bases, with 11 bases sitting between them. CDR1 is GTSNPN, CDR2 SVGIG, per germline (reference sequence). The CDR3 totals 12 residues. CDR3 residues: CAWSKQGLEQYF. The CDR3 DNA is TGTGCCTGGAGTAAACAGGGCCTCGAGCAGTACTTC.

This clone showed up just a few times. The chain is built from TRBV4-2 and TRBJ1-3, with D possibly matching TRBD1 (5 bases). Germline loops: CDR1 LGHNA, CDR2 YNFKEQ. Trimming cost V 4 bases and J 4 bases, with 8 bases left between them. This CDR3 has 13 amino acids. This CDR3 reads CASSLGRGNTIYF. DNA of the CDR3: TGTGCCAGCAGCCTGGGGCGAGGAAACACCATATATTTT.

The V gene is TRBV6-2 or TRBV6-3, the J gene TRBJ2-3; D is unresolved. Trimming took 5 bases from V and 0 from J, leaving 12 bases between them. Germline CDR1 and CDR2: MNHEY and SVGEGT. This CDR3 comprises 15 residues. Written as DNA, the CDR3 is TGTGCCAGCAGTACCCCGGCAGGTAGCACAGATACGCAGTATTTT. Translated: CASSTPAGSTDTQYF.

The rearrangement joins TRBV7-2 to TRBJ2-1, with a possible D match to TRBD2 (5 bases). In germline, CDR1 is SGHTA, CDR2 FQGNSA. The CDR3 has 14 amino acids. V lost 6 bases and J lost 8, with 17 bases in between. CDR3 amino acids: CASSRLGGVDEQFF. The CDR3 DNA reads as TGTGCCAGCAGTCGTCTAGGAGGAGTTGATGAGCAGTTCTTC.

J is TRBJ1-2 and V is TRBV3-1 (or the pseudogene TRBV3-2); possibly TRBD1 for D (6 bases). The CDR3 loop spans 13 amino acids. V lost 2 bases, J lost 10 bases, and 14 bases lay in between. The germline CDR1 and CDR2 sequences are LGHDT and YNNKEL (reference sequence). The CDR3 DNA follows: TGTGCCAGCAGCCAATGGTTAGGACAGACCTACACCTTC. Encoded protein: CASSQWLGQTYTF.

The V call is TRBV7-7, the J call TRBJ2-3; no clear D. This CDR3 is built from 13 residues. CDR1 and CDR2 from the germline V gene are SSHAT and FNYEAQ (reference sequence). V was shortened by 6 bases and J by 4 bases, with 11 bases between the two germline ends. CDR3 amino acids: CASSPSIADTQYF. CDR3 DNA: TGTGCCAGCAGTCCATCAATAGCAGATACGCAGTATTTT.

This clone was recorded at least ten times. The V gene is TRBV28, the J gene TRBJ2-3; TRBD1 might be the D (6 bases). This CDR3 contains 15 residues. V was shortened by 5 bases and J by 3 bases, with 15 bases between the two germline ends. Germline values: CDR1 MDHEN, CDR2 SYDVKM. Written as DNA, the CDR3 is TGTGCCAGCAGTGACGACAGGCGTCAGACAGATACGCAGTATTTT. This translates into CASSDDRRQTDTQYF.

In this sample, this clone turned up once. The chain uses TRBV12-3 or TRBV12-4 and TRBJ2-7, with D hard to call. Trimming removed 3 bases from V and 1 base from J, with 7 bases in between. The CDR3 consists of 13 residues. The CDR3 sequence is CASSFHKSYEQYF. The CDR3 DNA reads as TGTGCCAGCAGTTTCCACAAATCCTACGAGCAGTACTTC.